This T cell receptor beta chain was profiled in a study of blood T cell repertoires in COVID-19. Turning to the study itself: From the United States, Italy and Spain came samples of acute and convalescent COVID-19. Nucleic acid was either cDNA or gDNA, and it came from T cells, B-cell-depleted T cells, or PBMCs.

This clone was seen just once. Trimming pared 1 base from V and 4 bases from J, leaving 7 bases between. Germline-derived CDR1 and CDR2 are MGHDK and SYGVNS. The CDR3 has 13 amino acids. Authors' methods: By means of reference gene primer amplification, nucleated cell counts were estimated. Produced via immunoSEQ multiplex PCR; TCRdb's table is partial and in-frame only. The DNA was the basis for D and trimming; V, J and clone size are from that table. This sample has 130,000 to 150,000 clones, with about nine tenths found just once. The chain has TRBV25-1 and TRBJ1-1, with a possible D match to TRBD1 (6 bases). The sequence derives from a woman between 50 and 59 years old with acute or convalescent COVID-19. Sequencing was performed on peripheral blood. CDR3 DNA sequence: TGTGCCAGCAGTGAATCCAGGGGCACTGAAGCTTTCTTT. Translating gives CASSESRGTEAFF.